The T cell receptor beta chain described here comes from a study of control samples from healthy donors and cancer patients (dated by TCRdb to about 2020). CDR1 and CDR2 are drawn from the germline V gene (reference sequence): MNHEY, SMNVEV. Inclusive of the bounding cysteine and phenylalanine, the CDR3 is 12 residues long. Only the CDR3 DNA stays, 36 bases, in frame from base 1. V gives up 6 bases and J gives up 8 bases, and the segment between their germline ends measures 13 bases. The table lists this clone with a few counts. It has no known antigen specificity. Base quality data are lacking; no much larger clone is found one base away. Library preparation employed the immunoSEQ multiplex PCR assay. In TCRdb, the immuneACCESS table is reduced to in-frame sequences with V and J assigned. These tables do not hold every clone; where another copy was compared, an unresolved V gene accounts for under half, and the others remain unexplained. The sample table lists 130,000 to 150,000 clones, around 90% of them with a count of one. The ten largest account for under 4% of the sample.

The V and J genes are TRBV27 and TRBJ1-2, with a tentative D gene TRBD1 over 6 matching bases. The receptor comes from a man aged 30 to 39 in good health. Sequencing used blood. CDR3 protein: CASRPAGAGYTF. The DNA sequence is given as TGTGCCAGCAGGCCGGCGGGGGCCGGCTACACCTTC.